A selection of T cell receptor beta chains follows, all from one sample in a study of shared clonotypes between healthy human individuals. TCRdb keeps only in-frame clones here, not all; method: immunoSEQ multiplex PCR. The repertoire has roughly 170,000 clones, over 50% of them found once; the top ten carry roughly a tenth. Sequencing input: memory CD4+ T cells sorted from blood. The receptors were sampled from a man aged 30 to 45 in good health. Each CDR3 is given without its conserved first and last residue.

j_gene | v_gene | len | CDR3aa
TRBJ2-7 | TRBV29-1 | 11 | SVEARGKYEQY
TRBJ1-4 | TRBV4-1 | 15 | ASSPGQSGVTNEKLF
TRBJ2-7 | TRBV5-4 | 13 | ASSLKLAGAEEQY
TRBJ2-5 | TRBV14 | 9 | ASSHSGTQY
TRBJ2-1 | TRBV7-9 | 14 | ASSLALAGTYNEQF
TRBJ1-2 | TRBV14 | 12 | ASSPLGGGYGYT
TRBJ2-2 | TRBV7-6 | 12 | ASSRSFGAGELF
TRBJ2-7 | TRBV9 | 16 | ASSVLSLGRDRNYEQY
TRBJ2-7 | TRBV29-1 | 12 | SVIKDGTVYEQY
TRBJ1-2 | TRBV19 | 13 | ASSSGASLRYGYT
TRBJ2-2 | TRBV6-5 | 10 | ASSFEVGELF
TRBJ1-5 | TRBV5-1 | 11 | ASRIREDQPQH
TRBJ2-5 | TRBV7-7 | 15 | ASSRLPGLAGGETQY
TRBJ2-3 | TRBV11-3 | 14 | ASSLGSSGRTDTQY
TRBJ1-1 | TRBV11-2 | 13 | ASSPWGQPSTEAF
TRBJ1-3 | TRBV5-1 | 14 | ASSLTAGSSGNTIY
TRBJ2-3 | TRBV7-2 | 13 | ASSLLAGPTDTQY
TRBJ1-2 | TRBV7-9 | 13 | ASSLGQGIDYGYT
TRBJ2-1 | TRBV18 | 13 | ASSPQVAVNNEQF
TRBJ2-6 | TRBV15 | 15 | ATSRGAGGPRANVLT
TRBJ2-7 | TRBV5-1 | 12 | ASSPIAGEDEQY
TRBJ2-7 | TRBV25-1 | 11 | ASSGRGQYEQY